The 26 T cell receptor beta chains reported below all come from one sample, sequenced in a study of cytomegalovirus exposure and HLA in healthy donors. The primer mix had 60 Vbeta and 13 Jbeta primers. Sequencing was performed with immunoSEQ multiplex PCR; in TCRdb, only in-frame clones are kept and a portion is missing. This table has around 120,000 clones, approximately 72% appearing once. Sequences were obtained from PBMCs. These TCRs come from a man between 60 and 75 years old in good health and CMV-seropositive.

V is TRBV6-5 and J is TRBJ1-3; D is possibly TRBD1 (6 bases). Germline V gene data show CDR1 as MNHEY and CDR2 as SVGAGI. V was trimmed by 5 bases and J by 2 bases, leaving 10 bases between them. This CDR3 is built from 14 residues. CDR3 in DNA: TGTGCCAGCAGTGAACAGGGTCCTGGAAACACCATATATTTT. Protein product: CASSEQGPGNTIYF.

The chain links TRBV19 to TRBJ1-1, with D perhaps TRBD1 (5 bases). Germline V gives CDR1 LNHDA, CDR2 SQIVND (reference sequence). The CDR3 loop spans 13 amino acids. Trimming removed 6 bases at V and 11 bases at J, with 19 bases between. The CDR3 is CASRVQGTAGAFF. DNA for the CDR3: TGTGCCAGTAGGGTCCAGGGAACTGCCGGGGCTTTCTTT.

The V gene is TRBV11-1, the J gene TRBJ2-1; TRBD2 is a possible D gene (5 bases). Germline V gene data show CDR1 as SGHAT and CDR2 as FQDESV (reference sequence). V shed 6 bases and J shed 2 bases, with 11 bases lying between them. The CDR3 is 14 amino acids. The CDR3 loop is CASRGLGTYNEQFF. CDR3 DNA sequence: TGTGCCAGCAGAGGACTGGGGACCTACAATGAGCAGTTCTTC.

The chain couples TRBV5-1 to TRBJ2-3, with D possibly matching TRBD1 (6 bases). Germline assignment: CDR1 SGHRS and CDR2 YFSETQ. Deletions cut 0 bases from V and 8 bases from J, with 13 bases between. CDR3 size: 14 residues. CDR3 bases: TGCGCCAGCAGCTTGGAGACCGCACAGGGTACGCAGTATTTT. Encoded protein: CASSLETAQGTQYF.

This chain joins TRBV15 and TRBJ1-4; the match to TRBD1 covers 7 bases. There are 14 residues in the CDR3. Germline V CDR1 and CDR2: LNHNV, YYDKDF (reference sequence). Trimming at V came to 3 bases and at J to 7 bases, leaving 5 bases not matched to a gene. CDR3 bases: TGTGCCACCAGCAGGCCCCACAGGGGTGAAAAACTGTTTTTT. Amino acid sequence: CATSRPHRGEKLFF.

The chain joins TRBV6-6 to TRBJ2-3; D not resolved. CDR3 length: 16 residues. V lost 5 bases and J 0 bases, leaving 15 bases between the germline ends. The germline CDR1 and CDR2 sequences are MNHNY and SVGAGI (reference sequence). The CDR3 coding sequence is TGTGCCAGCAGTCTGCCTTTAGATTCTAGCACAGATACGCAGTATTTT. It specifies CASSLPLDSSTDTQYF.

This clone appeared once. This rearrangement joins TRBV18 to TRBJ1-1; 7 bases align to TRBD1. The CDR3 has 15 amino acids. Germline lookup yields CDR1 KGHSH and CDR2 LQKENI. Losses at the gene ends were 3 bases for V and 1 base for J; bases not matched to a gene: 5. CDR3 sequence (DNA): TGTGCCAGCTCACCCTTCCGGACAGGGAACACTGAAGCTTTCTTT. Its protein product is CASSPFRTGNTEAFF.

The genes are TRBV30 and TRBJ2-7, with 12 bases aligning to TRBD1. Germline lookup yields CDR1 GTSNPN and CDR2 SVGIG (reference sequence). CDR3 length equals 18 residues. The J segment lost 5 bases and the V segment lost 3 bases, leaving 17 bases of the junction unmatched. CDR3 in amino acids: CAWRPTPGLGQGADEQYF. The CDR3 region has the DNA TGTGCCTGGAGGCCCACACCAGGGTTGGGACAGGGGGCTGACGAGCAGTACTTC.

The chain combines TRBV7-9 with TRBJ2-7; tentatively, D is TRBD2 (6 bases). Germline loops: CDR1 SEHNR, CDR2 FQNEAQ (reference sequence). With 4 bases removed from V and 3 bases from J, the gap between germline ends came to 10 bases. The CDR3 contains 13 residues. CDR3: CASSSPGDYEQYF. In nucleotides, the CDR3 is TGTGCCAGCAGCTCCCCGGGGGACTACGAGCAGTACTTC.

This chain links TRBV19 with TRBJ2-7; 9 bases fit TRBD2. The CDR3 loop spans 16 amino acids. Germline CDR1 LNHDA, CDR2 SQIVND (reference sequence). V lost 0 bases, J lost 3 bases, and 6 bases stayed unmatched. The CDR3 loop reads CASSIDPTSGSYEQYF. CDR3 nucleotide sequence: TGTGCCAGTAGTATAGATCCGACTAGCGGAAGCTACGAGCAGTACTTC.

V usage is TRBV4-1 and J usage is TRBJ2-5; TRBD2 might be the D (5 bases). The V end was cut by 0 bases, the J end by 4 bases, with 9 bases between. This CDR3 comprises 14 residues. In germline, CDR1 is MGHRA, CDR2 YSYEKL. The CDR3 DNA sequence: TGCGCCAGCAGCCAAGATCCGGGGAGAGAGACCCAGTACTTC. It codes for CASSQDPGRETQYF.

The chain joins TRBV30 to TRBJ2-5; 10 nucleotides agree with TRBD2. The J call may be in error: the DNA end matches TRBJ2-7 better. This CDR3 is 16 amino acids long. Germline V lookup: CDR1 GTSNPN, CDR2 SVGIG (reference sequence). CDR3 protein: CAWRVQTSGKRYEQYF. CDR3 DNA sequence: TGTGCCTGGAGAGTACAAACTAGCGGGAAGCGATACGAGCAGTACTTC.

The rearrangement links TRBV19 to TRBJ2-3, with D tentatively TRBD2 (6 bases). V lost 4 bases to trimming and J lost 0 bases, with 11 bases between them. Germline CDR1 LNHDA, CDR2 SQIVND (reference sequence). This CDR3 spans 15 amino acids. CDR3 residues: CASSTSSASTDTQYF. The CDR3 DNA reads as TGTGCCAGTAGTACCTCTAGCGCGAGCACAGATACGCAGTATTTT. Together with reference TRBV19 and TRBJ2-3, the CDR3 gives the full variable domain: DGGITQSPKYLFRKEGQNVTLSCEQNLNHDAMYWYRQDPGQGLRLIYYSQIVNDFQKGDIAEGYSVSREKKESFPLTVTSAQKNPTAFYLCASSTSSASTDTQYFGPGTRLTVL.

As regards this clone: Its ends do not fully match the called genes, so a read error is possible. The J gene is TRBJ2-5, the V gene TRBV7-9; TRBD2 agrees at 7 bases. CDR1 and CDR2 from the germline V gene are SEHNR and FQNEAQ (reference sequence). The CDR3 has 15 residues. The CDR3 bases are TGTTCCAGCAGCCTTTACGTGGGGGGGACAGAGACCCAGTACTTC. Encoded protein: CSSSLYVGGTETQYF.

The chain is built from TRBV15 and TRBJ2-7; 11 positions agree with TRBD2. This CDR3 is 16 amino acids long. V dropped 3 bases and J dropped 6; count of bases not matched to a gene: 10. CDR1 LNHNV and CDR2 YYDKDF come from the germline V gene (reference sequence). The CDR3 loop reads CATSSGALAGVPEQYF. The CDR3 DNA reads as TGTGCCACCAGCAGTGGGGCACTAGCGGGAGTACCCGAGCAGTACTTC.

This chain connects TRBV19 to TRBJ1-5; maybe TRBD1 (5 bases). Trimming removed 1 base at V and 4 bases at J, with 14 bases between. Per germline, CDR1 LNHDA and CDR2 SQIVND (reference sequence). There are 16 residues in the CDR3. The CDR3 coding sequence is TGTGCCAGTAGTATAGGAGCGGGGGGATGGAATCAGCCCCAGCATTTT. Amino acids: CASSIGAGGWNQPQHF.

The chain links TRBV19 to TRBJ2-4, with 10 bases aligning to TRBD1. The V segment lost 10 bases and the J segment 3 bases; nucleotides outside the gene matches: 6. CDR1 and CDR2 from the germline V gene are LNHDA and SQIVND (reference sequence). The CDR3 length is 14 residues. CDR3: CATRDRGYKNIQYF. CDR3 DNA: TGTGCCACGAGGGACAGGGGTTACAAAAACATTCAGTACTTC. Combining the CDR3 with reference TRBV19 and TRBJ2-4 gives the whole variable domain DGGITQSPKYLFRKEGQNVTLSCEQNLNHDAMYWYRQDPGQGLRLIYYSQIVNDFQKGDIAEGYSVSREKKESFPLTVTSAQKNPTAFYLCATRDRGYKNIQYFGAGTRLSVL.

The rearrangement joins TRBV7-3 to TRBJ1-1, with a possible D match to TRBD1 (5 bases). Germline loops: CDR1 SGHTA, CDR2 FQGTGA. Trimming pared 5 bases from V and 4 bases from J, leaving 11 bases between. The CDR3 has 13 residues. For the CDR3, the DNA is TGTGCCAGCAGCGTGGACATGGGCACTGAAGCTTTCTTT. As protein: CASSVDMGTEAFF.

In its sample, this clone was seen a few times. This rearrangement joins TRBV5-6 to TRBJ1-6, with a tentative D call TRBD1 (6 bases). This CDR3 contains 15 residues. With 2 bases removed from V and 8 bases from J, the gap between germline ends came to 14 bases. Germline values: CDR1 SGHDT, CDR2 YYEEEE. The DNA for the CDR3 is TGTGCCAGCAGCTTAAACGGCAGGGGCGATTCACCCCTCCACTTT. Translation gives CASSLNGRGDSPLHF.

The chain combines TRBV5-5 with TRBJ1-5; TRBD1 is a possible D gene (5 bases). The CDR3 length is 16 residues. CDR1 SGHKS and CDR2 YYEKEE come from the germline V gene (reference sequence). V shed 2 bases and J shed 6 bases, with 18 bases lying between them. CDR3: CASSLEAGIRGQPQHF. CDR3 bases: TGTGCCAGCAGCTTAGAAGCGGGGATAAGGGGTCAGCCCCAGCATTTT.

About this clone: One junction end disagrees with the germline gene, perhaps due to a read error. The gene calls are TRBV7-9 and TRBJ2-7, with TRBD1 matching over 9 bases. This CDR3 contains 13 residues. The germline CDR1 and CDR2 sequences are SEHNR and FQNEAQ (reference sequence). CDR3 amino acids: CASSPSSQGASNF. The CDR3 coding sequence is TGTGCCAGCAGCCCAAGCTCACAGGGGGCCTCAAACTTC.

The J gene is TRBJ2-1, the V gene TRBV5-1, with 10 bases aligning to TRBD2. Losses at the gene ends were 2 bases for V and 8 bases for J; bases not matched to a gene: 10. Germline V lookup: CDR1 SGHRS, CDR2 YFSETQ. The CDR3 extends over 16 amino acids. The DNA for the CDR3 is TGCGCCAGCAGCTTAGCCCCGGGACTAGCGAGCGATGAGCAGTTCTTC. This sequence encodes CASSLAPGLASDEQFF.

This clone has just a few counts. CDR3 nucleotides: TGCGCCAGCAGCTCTGATGCGGTGAACACTGAAGCTTTCTTT. The encoded protein is CASSSDAVNTEAFF. The chain joins TRBV5-1 to TRBJ1-1; D not resolved. CDR3 length: 14 amino acids. Germline values: CDR1 SGHRS, CDR2 YFSETQ. The ends were cut back, 3 bases at V and 0 bases at J, with 9 bases in the middle.

V usage is TRBV27 and J usage is TRBJ1-1; TRBD1 matches 7 bases. CDR3 length: 15 amino acids. V lost 1 base and J lost 2; bases outside the gene matches: 4. Germline V lookup: CDR1 MNHEY, CDR2 SMNVEV (reference sequence). The CDR3 DNA is TGTGCCAGCAGTTTATTGGGGACAGTCAACACTGAAGCTTTCTTT. Translated: CASSLLGTVNTEAFF.

CDR3 residues: CASSNYEQYF. Written as DNA, the CDR3 is TGTGCCAGCAGCAACTACGAGCAGTACTTC. The genes are TRBV21-1 and TRBJ2-5; TRBD2 is the table's D call and was not checked against the DNA. The better agreement between TRBJ2-7 and the DNA end casts doubt on the J call. TRBV21-1 corresponds to a pseudogene. The CDR3 has 10 residues.

The V and J genes are TRBV19 and TRBJ2-7; D uncertain. This CDR3 has 13 residues. CDR1 is LNHDA and CDR2 is SQIVND in the germline V gene (reference sequence). V was shortened by 5 bases and J by 5 bases, with 13 bases between the two germline ends. Here the CDR3 reads CASSYLSADEQYF. The CDR3, as DNA: TGTGCCAGTAGTTACTTGAGCGCTGACGAGCAGTACTTC. The full variable domain, rest sourced from reference TRBV19 and TRBJ2-7, is DGGITQSPKYLFRKEGQNVTLSCEQNLNHDAMYWYRQDPGQGLRLIYYSQIVNDFQKGDIAEGYSVSREKKESFPLTVTSAQKNPTAFYLCASSYLSADEQYFGPGTRLTVT.